Included here is one TCR beta chain sequence, with context. Read sequence stops 3 residues before the CDR3 end, and the germline J gene provides the missing end. The data were obtained in a study of T cells in women clearing cervical HPV infection. Study background: For cases, blood was sampled a median 149 days after lesion detection, interquartile range about 80 to 220 days.

Assay used: immunoSEQ multiplex PCR; TCRdb lists only in-frame clones, some missing. This table lists roughly 36,000 clones. All participants had a single incident cervical HPV16 infection, and prevalent HPV16 infections were excluded. The V gene lost 4 bases and the J gene lost 5 bases, with 12 bases spanning the gap. There are 14 residues in the CDR3. CDR1 is MNHNS and CDR2 is SASEGT in the germline V gene. This rearrangement joins TRBV6-1 to TRBJ2-4; D unclear. The specimen was blood buffy coat. The clonotype originates from a woman between 18 and 69 years old with a cervical HPV16 infection that either progressed to CIN3+ or cleared (not recorded which). The sequenced CDR3 bases are TGTGCCAGCAGTGTCGGTTACGATGAAAACATT. Protein product: CASSVGYDENI. The full CDR3 reads CASSVGYDENIQYF.